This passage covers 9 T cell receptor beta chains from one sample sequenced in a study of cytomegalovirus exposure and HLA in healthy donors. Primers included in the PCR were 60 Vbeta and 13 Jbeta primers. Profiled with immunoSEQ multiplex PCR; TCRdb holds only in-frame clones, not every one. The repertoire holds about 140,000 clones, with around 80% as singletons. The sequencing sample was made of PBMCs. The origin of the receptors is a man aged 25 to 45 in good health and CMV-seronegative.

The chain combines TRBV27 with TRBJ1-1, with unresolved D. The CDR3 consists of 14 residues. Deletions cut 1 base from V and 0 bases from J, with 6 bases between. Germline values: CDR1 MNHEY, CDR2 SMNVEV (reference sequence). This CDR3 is CASSLFFMNTEAFF. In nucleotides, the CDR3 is TGTGCCAGCAGTTTATTTTTCATGAACACTGAAGCTTTCTTT.

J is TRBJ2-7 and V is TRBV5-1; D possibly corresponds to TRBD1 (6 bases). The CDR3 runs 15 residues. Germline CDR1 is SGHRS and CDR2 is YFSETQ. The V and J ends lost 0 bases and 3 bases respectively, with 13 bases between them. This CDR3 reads CASSLEDRRFYEQYF. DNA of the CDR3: TGCGCCAGCAGCTTGGAAGACAGGCGATTCTACGAGCAGTACTTC.

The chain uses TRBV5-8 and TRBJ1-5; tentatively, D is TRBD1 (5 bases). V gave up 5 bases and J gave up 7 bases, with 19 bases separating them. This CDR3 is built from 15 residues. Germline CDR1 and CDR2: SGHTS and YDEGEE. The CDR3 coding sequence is TGTGCCAGCAGGGCCTGGGGGGGGGTCGGACAGCCCCAGCATTTT. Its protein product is CASRAWGGVGQPQHF.

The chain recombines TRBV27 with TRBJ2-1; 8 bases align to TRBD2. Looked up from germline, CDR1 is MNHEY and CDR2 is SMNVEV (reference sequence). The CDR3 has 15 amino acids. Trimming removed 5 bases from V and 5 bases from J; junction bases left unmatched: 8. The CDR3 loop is CASSPRAGVNNEQFF. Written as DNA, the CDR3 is TGTGCCAGCAGTCCCCGAGCGGGAGTAAACAATGAGCAGTTCTTC.

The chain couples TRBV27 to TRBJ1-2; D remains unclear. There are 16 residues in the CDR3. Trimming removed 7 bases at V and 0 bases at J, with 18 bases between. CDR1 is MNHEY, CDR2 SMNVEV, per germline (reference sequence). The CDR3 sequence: CASTTQEAIANYGYTF. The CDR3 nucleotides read TGTGCCAGCACCACTCAAGAGGCGATAGCTAACTATGGCTACACCTTC.

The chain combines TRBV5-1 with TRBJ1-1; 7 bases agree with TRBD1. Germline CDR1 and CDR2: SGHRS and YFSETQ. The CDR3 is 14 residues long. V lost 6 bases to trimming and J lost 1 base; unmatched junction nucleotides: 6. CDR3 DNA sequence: TGCGCCAGCACACTCGACAGGGCGAACACTGAAGCTTTCTTT. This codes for CASTLDRANTEAFF.

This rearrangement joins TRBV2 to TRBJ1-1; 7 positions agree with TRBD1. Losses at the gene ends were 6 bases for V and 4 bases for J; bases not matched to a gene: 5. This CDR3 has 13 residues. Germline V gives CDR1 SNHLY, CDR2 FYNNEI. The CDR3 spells CASRQGERTEAFF. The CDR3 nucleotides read TGTGCCAGCAGGCAGGGGGAGCGCACTGAAGCTTTCTTT.

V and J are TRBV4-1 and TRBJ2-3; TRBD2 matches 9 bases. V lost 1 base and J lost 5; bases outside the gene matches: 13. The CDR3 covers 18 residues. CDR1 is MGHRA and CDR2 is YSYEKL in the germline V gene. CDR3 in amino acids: CASSQGGGRARFKDTQYF. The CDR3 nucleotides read TGCGCCAGCAGCCAAGGTGGCGGGAGGGCCCGTTTTAAAGATACGCAGTATTTT.

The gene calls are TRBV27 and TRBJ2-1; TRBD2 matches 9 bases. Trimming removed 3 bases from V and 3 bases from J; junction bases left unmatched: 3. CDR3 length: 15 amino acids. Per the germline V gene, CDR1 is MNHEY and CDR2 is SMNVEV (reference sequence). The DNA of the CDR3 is TGTGCCAGCAGTTTGAGGCGGGAGGGCTACAATGAGCAGTTCTTC. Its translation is CASSLRREGYNEQFF.